Each of the 16 T cell receptor beta chains below was sequenced from the same sample in a study of blood T cell repertoires in COVID-19. Sequenced by immunoSEQ multiplex PCR; TCRdb stores in-frame clones only, minus some. Counted here are about 46,000 clones, roughly 88% occurring once; the ten biggest clones make up 10% to 15%. Sequenced input: peripheral blood. Receptors were obtained from a human donor with active COVID-19. The donor label of this sample is uncertain.

The chain uses TRBV29-1 and TRBJ2-7, with 7 bases that match TRBD1. CDR1 SQVTM and CDR2 ANQGSEA come from the germline V gene. The CDR3 sequence is 13 residues long. J was trimmed by 1 base and V by 4 bases; bases with no gene match: 4. The chain's CDR3 is CSVGQGGSYEQYF. CDR3 coding DNA: TGCAGCGTTGGACAGGGCGGGTCCTACGAGCAGTACTTC.

The DNA for the CDR3 is TGTGCCAGCAGCTTGGAGCAAGGCTACACCTTC. Amino acids: CASSLEQGYTF. The V gene is TRBV5-4, the J gene TRBJ1-2; D unclear. In germline, CDR1 is SGHNT, CDR2 YYREEE (reference sequence). V lost 0 bases and J 8 bases, leaving 5 bases between the germline ends. This CDR3 has 11 residues.

J is TRBJ1-2 and V is TRBV28; D may be TRBD1 (5 bases). CDR1 and CDR2 (germline): MDHEN, SYDVKM. Trimming pared 6 bases from V and 0 bases from J, leaving 14 bases between. There are 15 residues in the CDR3. CDR3 region: CASSPGHNANYGYTF. As DNA, the CDR3 is TGTGCCAGCAGCCCAGGACACAACGCTAACTATGGCTACACCTTC.

The V gene is TRBV28, the J gene TRBJ1-1; D gene ambiguous. Germline assignment: CDR1 MDHEN and CDR2 SYDVKM. Trimming cost V 4 bases and J 0 bases, with 9 bases left between them. The CDR3 covers 14 residues. DNA of the CDR3: TGTGCCAGCAGTTCGCCAGGCATGAACACTGAAGCTTTCTTT. It is translated as CASSSPGMNTEAFF.

This clone was picked up one time. The V and J genes are TRBV25-1 and TRBJ2-2, with 8 positions matching TRBD1. Per germline, CDR1 MGHDK and CDR2 SYGVNS. Losses at the gene ends were 2 bases for V and 8 bases for J; bases not matched to a gene: 7. This CDR3 contains 15 residues. CDR3 DNA sequence: TGTGCCAGCAGTGAAGGACAGGGAGAATCGGGGGAGCTGTTTTTT. It codes for CASSEGQGESGELFF.

The V gene is TRBV11-2, the J gene TRBJ2-3, with TRBD2 matching 8 bases. Trimming at V came to 2 bases and at J to 2 bases, leaving 3 bases not matched to a gene. From germline, CDR1 is SGHAT and CDR2 FQNNGV. CDR3 length: 15 residues. The chain's CDR3 is CASSLTSGPTDTQYF. The CDR3 DNA reads as TGTGCCAGCAGCTTAACTAGCGGACCCACAGATACGCAGTATTTT.

The chain is built from TRBV5-1 and TRBJ1-2; tentative D call: TRBD1 (5 bases). CDR3 length: 16 residues. Trimming removed 2 bases at V and 5 bases at J, with 19 bases between. Germline-derived CDR1 and CDR2 are SGHRS and YFSETQ. As DNA, the CDR3 is TGCGCCAGCAGCTTTACACCAGGGTCAGGCTTATATGGCTACACCTTC. It specifies CASSFTPGSGLYGYTF.

V usage is TRBV9 and J usage is TRBJ1-3; D gene ambiguous. Germline CDR1 reads SGDLS; CDR2 reads YYNGEE. V lost 0 bases and J 0 bases, leaving 10 bases between the germline ends. This CDR3 is built from 16 residues. CDR3: CASSVASSGSGNTIYF. As DNA, the CDR3 is TGTGCCAGCAGCGTAGCATCTTCAGGCTCTGGAAACACCATATATTTT.

The chain uses TRBV7-9 and TRBJ2-1; D gene ambiguous. The CDR3 length is 12 residues. CDR1 and CDR2 (germline): SEHNR, FQNEAQ (reference sequence). Trimming took 5 bases from V and 7 from J, leaving 9 bases between them. The CDR3 nucleotides are TGTGCCAGCAGCCGCGATTCGAATGAGCAGTTCTTC. Its translation is CASSRDSNEQFF.

This chain joins TRBV27 and TRBJ1-2, with D possibly TRBD1 on 6 matching bases. CDR3 length: 14 residues. Looked up from germline, CDR1 is MNHEY and CDR2 is SMNVEV (reference sequence). Trimming left V 2 bases short and J 4 bases short, with 11 bases between. The CDR3 nucleotides are TGTGCCAGCAGTTTAGGGGGCGCCGGCTATGGCTACACCTTC. The encoded protein is CASSLGGAGYGYTF.

The chain couples TRBV5-1 to TRBJ2-3; TRBD1 matches 7 bases. Germline V gives CDR1 SGHRS, CDR2 YFSETQ. The CDR3 has 15 amino acids. J lost 2 bases, V lost 3 bases, and 6 bases had no gene match. CDR3 DNA: TGCGCCAGCAGCTCGGGACAGCGAACCACAGATACGCAGTATTTT. This gives the protein CASSSGQRTTDTQYF. Complete variable domain (other parts from reference TRBV5-1 and TRBJ2-3): KAGVTQTPRYLIKTRGQQVTLSCSPISGHRSVSWYQQTPGQGLQFLFEYFSETQRNKGNFPGRFSGRQFSNSRSEMNVSTLELGDSALYLCASSSGQRTTDTQYFGPGTRLTVL.

The V and J genes are TRBV6-6 and TRBJ2-3, with TRBD2 identical over 7 bases. CDR1 is MNHNY and CDR2 is SVGAGI in the germline V gene (reference sequence). The CDR3 sequence is 15 residues long. The junction had 1 base not matched to a gene; V was cut back by 0 bases and J by 1 base. The CDR3 DNA reads TGTGCCAGCAGTTACTCGAGCGGGGGCACAGATACGCAGTATTTT. Protein product: CASSYSSGGTDTQYF.

V and J are TRBV19 and TRBJ2-7; 9 bases line up with TRBD2. V was pared by 7 bases and J by 0 bases, with 7 bases of the junction left unmatched. The CDR3 has 15 residues. Germline lookup yields CDR1 LNHDA and CDR2 SQIVND (reference sequence). The CDR3 DNA is TGTGCCAGTATCGCGGGGGGGGCTCGCTCCTACGAGCAGTACTTC. This codes for CASIAGGARSYEQYF.

This clone came up once. The J gene is TRBJ2-1, the V gene TRBV7-9; 15 bases are a match to TRBD2. The ends lost 10 bases at V and 7 bases at J; junction bases unmatched: 11. Germline-derived CDR1 and CDR2 are SEHNR and FQNEAQ (reference sequence). There are 16 residues in the CDR3. The CDR3 sequence: CAISHGLAGGRNEQFF. The CDR3 DNA reads TGTGCCATCTCGCACGGACTAGCGGGAGGGCGTAATGAGCAGTTCTTC.

V and J are TRBV2 and TRBJ2-6, with D perhaps matching TRBD1 (7 bases). Germline V gene sequence: CDR1 SNHLY, CDR2 FYNNEI. The V end was cut by 5 bases, the J end by 4 bases, with 18 bases between. The CDR3 extends over 17 amino acids. The CDR3 here is CASSFSRGAAGANVLTF. CDR3 in DNA: TGTGCCAGCAGTTTTTCCAGGGGGGCGGCCGGGGCCAACGTCCTGACTTTC.

The V call is TRBV3-1 (or the pseudogene TRBV3-2), the J call TRBJ2-7, with 7 bases identical to TRBD2. V was pared by 1 base and J by 5 bases, with 14 bases of the junction left unmatched. Germline V gene lookup returns CDR1 LGHDT and CDR2 YNNKEL (reference sequence). The CDR3 runs to 17 residues. The CDR3 spells CASSQVAPWGRAHEQYF. CDR3 sequence (DNA): TGTGCCAGCAGCCAAGTTGCCCCCTGGGGGAGGGCTCACGAGCAGTACTTC.